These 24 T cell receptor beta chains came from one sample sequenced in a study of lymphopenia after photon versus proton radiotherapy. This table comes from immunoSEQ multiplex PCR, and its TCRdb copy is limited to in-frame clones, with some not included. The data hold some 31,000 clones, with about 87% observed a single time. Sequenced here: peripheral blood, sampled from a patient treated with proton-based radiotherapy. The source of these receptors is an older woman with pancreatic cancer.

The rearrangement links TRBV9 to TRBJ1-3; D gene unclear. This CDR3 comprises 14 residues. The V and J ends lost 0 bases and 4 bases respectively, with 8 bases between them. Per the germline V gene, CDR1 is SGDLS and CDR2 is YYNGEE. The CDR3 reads CASSVDFPGNTIYF. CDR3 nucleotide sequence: TGTGCCAGCAGCGTAGATTTCCCAGGAAACACCATATATTTT.

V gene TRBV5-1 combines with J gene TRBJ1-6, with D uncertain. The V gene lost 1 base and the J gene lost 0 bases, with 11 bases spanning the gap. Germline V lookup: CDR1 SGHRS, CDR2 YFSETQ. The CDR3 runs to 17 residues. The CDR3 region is CASSLRPASSYNSPLHF. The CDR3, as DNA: TGCGCCAGCAGCTTGCGGCCGGCCAGCTCCTATAATTCACCCCTCCACTTT.

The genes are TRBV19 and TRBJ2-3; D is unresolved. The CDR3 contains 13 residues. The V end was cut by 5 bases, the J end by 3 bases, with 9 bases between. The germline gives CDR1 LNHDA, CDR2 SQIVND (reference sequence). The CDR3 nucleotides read TGTGCCAGTAGTTTGGACCTAACAGATACGCAGTATTTT. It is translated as CASSLDLTDTQYF.

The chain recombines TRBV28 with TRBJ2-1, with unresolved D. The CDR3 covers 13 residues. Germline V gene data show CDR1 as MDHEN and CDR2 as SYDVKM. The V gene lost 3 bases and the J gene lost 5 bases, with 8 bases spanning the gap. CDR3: CASSFRLDNEQFF. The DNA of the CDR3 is TGTGCCAGCAGTTTCCGCCTCGACAATGAGCAGTTCTTC.

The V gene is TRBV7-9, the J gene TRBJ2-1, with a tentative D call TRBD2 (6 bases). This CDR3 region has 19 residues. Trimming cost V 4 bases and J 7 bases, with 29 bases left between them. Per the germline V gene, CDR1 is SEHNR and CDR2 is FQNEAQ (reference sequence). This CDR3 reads CASSWTTGDDRFERNEQFF. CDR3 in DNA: TGTGCCAGCAGCTGGACTACTGGGGACGACCGATTTGAGAGGAATGAGCAGTTCTTC.

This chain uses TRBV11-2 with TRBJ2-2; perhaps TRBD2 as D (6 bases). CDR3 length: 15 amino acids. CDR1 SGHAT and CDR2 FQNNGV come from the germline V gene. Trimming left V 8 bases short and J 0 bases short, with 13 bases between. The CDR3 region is CASQWGLTNTGELFF. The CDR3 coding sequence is TGTGCCAGCCAATGGGGACTTACGAACACCGGGGAGCTGTTTTTT.

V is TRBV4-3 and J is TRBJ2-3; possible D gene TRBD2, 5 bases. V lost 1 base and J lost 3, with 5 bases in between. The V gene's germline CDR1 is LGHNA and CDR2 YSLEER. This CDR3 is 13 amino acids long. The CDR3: CASSQAGTDTQYF. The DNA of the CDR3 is TGCGCCAGCAGCCAAGCGGGGACAGATACGCAGTATTTT.

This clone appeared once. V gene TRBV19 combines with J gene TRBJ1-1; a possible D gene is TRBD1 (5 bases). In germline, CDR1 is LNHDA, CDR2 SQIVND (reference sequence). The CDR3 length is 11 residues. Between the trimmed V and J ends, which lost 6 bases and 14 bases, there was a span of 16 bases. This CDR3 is CASRVYGGVFF. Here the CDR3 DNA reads TGTGCCAGTAGGGTTTACGGGGGGGTATTCTTT.

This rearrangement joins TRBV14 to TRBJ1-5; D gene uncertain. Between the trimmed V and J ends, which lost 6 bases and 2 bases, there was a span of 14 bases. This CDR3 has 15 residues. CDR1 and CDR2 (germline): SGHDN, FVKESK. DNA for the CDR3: TGTGCCAGCAGTCCAAGTGGTAATGGCAATCAGCCCCAGCATTTT. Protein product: CASSPSGNGNQPQHF.

In DNA form, the CDR3 reads TGTGCCAGCAGCCGAGGGTTTAGCACTGAAGCTTTCTTT. It specifies CASSRGFSTEAFF. This chain joins TRBV11-3 and TRBJ1-1; D not certain. V lost 5 bases and J lost 4, with 11 bases in between. Germline CDR1 and CDR2: SGHNT and YENEEA. The CDR3 spans 13 residues. The full variable domain, with the rest looked up from reference TRBV11-3 and TRBJ1-1, is EAGVVQSPRYKIIEKKQPVAFWCNPISGHNTLYWYLQNLGQGPELLIRYENEEAVDDSQLPKDRFSAERLKGVDSTLKIQPAELGDSAVYLCASSRGFSTEAFFGQGTRLTVV.

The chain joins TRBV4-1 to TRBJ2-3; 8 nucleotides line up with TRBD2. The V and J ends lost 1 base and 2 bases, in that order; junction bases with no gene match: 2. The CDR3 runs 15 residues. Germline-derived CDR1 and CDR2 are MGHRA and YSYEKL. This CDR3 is CASSQGAGVTDTQYF. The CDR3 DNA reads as TGCGCCAGCAGCCAAGGAGCGGGAGTCACAGATACGCAGTATTTT.

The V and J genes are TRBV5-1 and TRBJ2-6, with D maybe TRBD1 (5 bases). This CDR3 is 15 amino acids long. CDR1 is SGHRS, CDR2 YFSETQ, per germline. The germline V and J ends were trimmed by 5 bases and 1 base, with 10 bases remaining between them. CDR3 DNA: TGCGCCAGCAGGTTACAGGTTTCTGGGGCCAACGTCCTGACTTTC. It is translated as CASRLQVSGANVLTF.

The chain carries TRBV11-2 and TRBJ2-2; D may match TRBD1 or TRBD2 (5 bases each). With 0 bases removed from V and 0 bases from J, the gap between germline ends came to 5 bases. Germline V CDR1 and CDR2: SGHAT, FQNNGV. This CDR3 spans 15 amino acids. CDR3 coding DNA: TGTGCCAGCAGCTTAGAGGGGGCGAACACCGGGGAGCTGTTTTTT. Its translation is CASSLEGANTGELFF.

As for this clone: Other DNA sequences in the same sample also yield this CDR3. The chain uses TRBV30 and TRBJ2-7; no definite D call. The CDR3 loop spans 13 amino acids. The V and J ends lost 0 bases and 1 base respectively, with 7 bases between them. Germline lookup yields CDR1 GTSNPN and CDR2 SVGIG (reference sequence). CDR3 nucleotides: TGTGCCTGGAGTGTGCAGTCATCCTACGAGCAGTACTTC. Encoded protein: CAWSVQSSYEQYF.

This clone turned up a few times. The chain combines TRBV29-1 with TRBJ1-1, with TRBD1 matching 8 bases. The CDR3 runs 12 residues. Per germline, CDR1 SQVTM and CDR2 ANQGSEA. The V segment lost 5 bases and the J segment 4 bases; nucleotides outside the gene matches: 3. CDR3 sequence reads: CSVRTGITEAFF. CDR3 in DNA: TGCAGCGTTCGGACAGGGATCACTGAAGCTTTCTTT.

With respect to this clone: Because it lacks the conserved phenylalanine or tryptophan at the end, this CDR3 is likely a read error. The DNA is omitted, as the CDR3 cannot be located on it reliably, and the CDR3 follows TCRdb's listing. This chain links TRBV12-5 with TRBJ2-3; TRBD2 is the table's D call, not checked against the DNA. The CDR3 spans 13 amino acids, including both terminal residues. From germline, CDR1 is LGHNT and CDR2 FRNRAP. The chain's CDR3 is CASGLILSDLPLR.

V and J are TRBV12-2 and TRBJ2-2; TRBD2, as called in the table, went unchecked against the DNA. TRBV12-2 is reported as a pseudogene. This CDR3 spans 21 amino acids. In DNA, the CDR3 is TGTGCAAGTCGCCATGTACGGGTGGCACCGGGACTAGCGGTGAACACCGGGGAGCTGTTTTTT. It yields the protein CASRHVRVAPGLAVNTGELFF.

The CDR3 spells CASSPGGSSAKNYGYTF. The CDR3, as DNA: TGTGCCAGCAGCCCAGGGGGGTCCTCCGCGAAAAACTATGGCTACACCTTC. J is TRBJ1-2 and V is TRBV7-9, with 7 bases identical to TRBD1. The V segment lost 5 bases and the J segment 2 bases; nucleotides outside the gene matches: 14. Per the germline V gene, CDR1 is SEHNR and CDR2 is FQNEAQ (reference sequence). The CDR3 sequence is 17 residues long.

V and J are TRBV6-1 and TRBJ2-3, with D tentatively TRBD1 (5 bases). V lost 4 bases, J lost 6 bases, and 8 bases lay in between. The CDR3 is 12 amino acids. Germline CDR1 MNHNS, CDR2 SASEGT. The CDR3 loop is CASSARVDTQYF. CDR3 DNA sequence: TGTGCCAGCAGTGCCAGGGTCGATACGCAGTATTTT.

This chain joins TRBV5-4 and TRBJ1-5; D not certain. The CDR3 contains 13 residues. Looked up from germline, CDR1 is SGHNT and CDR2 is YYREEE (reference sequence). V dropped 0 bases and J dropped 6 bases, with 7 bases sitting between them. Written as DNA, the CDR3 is TGTGCCAGCAGCTTGGGATGGAGTCAGCCCCAGCATTTT. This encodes CASSLGWSQPQHF.

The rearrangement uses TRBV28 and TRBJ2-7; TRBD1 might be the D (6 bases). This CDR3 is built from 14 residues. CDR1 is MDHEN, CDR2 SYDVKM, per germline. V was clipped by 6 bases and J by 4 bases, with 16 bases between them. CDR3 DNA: TGTGCCAGCAGGCTGACAGGTCTGTTTTACGAGCAGTACTTC. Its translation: CASRLTGLFYEQYF.

This CDR3 reads CASSLSGGTLREQYF. As DNA, the CDR3 is TGTGCCAGCAGTCTATCAGGGGGCACCCTACGGGAGCAGTACTTC. This rearrangement joins TRBV28 to TRBJ2-7; 8 bases align to TRBD1. Germline V CDR1 and CDR2: MDHEN, SYDVKM. V was pared by 5 bases and J by 7 bases, with 13 bases of the junction left unmatched. The CDR3 is 15 amino acids.

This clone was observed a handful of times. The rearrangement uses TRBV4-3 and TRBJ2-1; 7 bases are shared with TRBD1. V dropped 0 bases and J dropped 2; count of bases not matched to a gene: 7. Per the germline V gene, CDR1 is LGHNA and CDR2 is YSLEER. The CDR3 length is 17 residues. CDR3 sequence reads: CASSQDVKGATYNEQFF. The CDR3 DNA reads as TGCGCCAGCAGCCAAGATGTTAAGGGGGCGACCTACAATGAGCAGTTCTTC.

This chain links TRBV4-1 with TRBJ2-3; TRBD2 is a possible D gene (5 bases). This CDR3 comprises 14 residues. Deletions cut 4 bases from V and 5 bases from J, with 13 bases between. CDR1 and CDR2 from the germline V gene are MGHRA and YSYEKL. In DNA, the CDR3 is TGCGCCAGCAGCCCCCTCGGGGTTTTAGATACGCAGTATTTT. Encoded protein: CASSPLGVLDTQYF.